These T cell receptor beta chains were read from a single sample in a study of shared clonotypes between healthy human individuals. Assay used: immunoSEQ multiplex PCR; TCRdb lists only in-frame clones, some missing. This sample has roughly 2 million clones, with approximately 94% found just once. The sample comprised naive CD4+ T cells sorted from blood. These receptors all stem from a man aged 18 to 29 in good health. Both conserved end residues are part of each CDR3. A D gene is named only where the DNA matches it firmly. Size is omitted from some rows. Given values are once, few, many or a class for expanded clones.

d_call,v_call,clone_size,j_call,cdr3_nt,cdr3_aa
TRBD2,TRBV28,NA,TRBJ2-2,TGTGCCAGCAGTTTATGGCTAGCGGGGAACACCGGGGAGCTGTTTTTT,CASSLWLAGNTGELFF
TRBD2,TRBV28,NA,TRBJ2-5,TGTGCCAGCAGTGGGAACGGACTAGACATTACAGAGACCCAGTACTTC,CASSGNGLDITETQYF
TRBD1,TRBV10-3,NA,TRBJ2-7,TGTGCCATCAGTGAGTTCAGGGGGACCTACGAGCAGTACTTC,CAISEFRGTYEQYF
TRBD1,TRBV15,NA,TRBJ1-5,TGTGCCACCAGCAGAGATCAGACAGGGGCGAACCAGCCCCAGCATTTT,CATSRDQTGANQPQHF
TRBD2,TRBV7-8,NA,TRBJ2-7,TGTGCCAGCAGCTTAGTTAGCGGGAGGGAGTCCTACGAGCAGTACTTC,CASSLVSGRESYEQYF
NA,TRBV5-1,NA,TRBJ2-5,TGCGCCAGCAGCATGGGTCCACAGGAGACCCAGTACTTC,CASSMGPQETQYF
NA,TRBV28,once,TRBJ1-1,TGTGCCAGCAGTTTAAGGTGGAACACTGAAGCTTTCTTT,CASSLRWNTEAFF
TRBD2,TRBV7-6,NA,TRBJ2-7,TGTGCCAGCAGCTCAGGAAGAAAGCGGGGGAATGACGAGCAGTACTTC,CASSSGRKRGNDEQYF
TRBD2,TRBV5-5,NA,TRBJ2-1,TGTGCCAGCAGCCCCGGGGGAAGCGGGAGTACCAATGAGCAGTTCTTC,CASSPGGSGSTNEQFF
NA,TRBV12-5,NA,TRBJ2-2,TGTGCTAGTGCTCGGGACACCGGGGAGCTGTTTTTT,CASARDTGELFF
NA,TRBV30,NA,TRBJ2-1,TGTGCCTGGAATACAGGGACGGCAAGCAATGAGCAGTTCTTC,CAWNTGTASNEQFF
NA,TRBV18,NA,TRBJ1-3,TGTGCCAGCTCACCACCAGGGAGGATAGACACCATATATTTT,CASSPPGRIDTIYF
NA,TRBV18,NA,TRBJ2-3,TGTGCCAGCTCCTTCTCCACAGATACGCAGTATTTT,CASSFSTDTQYF
NA,TRBV11-3,NA,TRBJ1-1,TGTGCCAGCAGCACCGCCGGAAAGAACACTGAAGCTTTCTTT,CASSTAGKNTEAFF
TRBD2,TRBV7-8,NA,TRBJ2-7,TGTGCCAGCAGCGCGCGGACTAGCGGGTCCTACGAGCAGTACTTC,CASSARTSGSYEQYF
NA,TRBV4-1,NA,TRBJ1-1,TGCGCCAGCAGCCAAGAAAAGAAGGACAGAAACACTGAAGCTTTCTTT,CASSQEKKDRNTEAFF
NA,TRBV11-2,NA,TRBJ2-7,TGTGCCAGCAGCTCCCCCGGCCTGATCGAGCGGTACTTC,CASSSPGLIERYF
TRBD2,TRBV5-1,NA,TRBJ2-3,TGCGCCAGCAGCTTGGGCACTAGCGGGAGAGATACGCAGTATTTT,CASSLGTSGRDTQYF
TRBD2,TRBV27,NA,TRBJ2-7,TGTGCCAGGGAGGCGGGACTAGCGAAATCCTACGAGCAGTACTTC,CAREAGLAKSYEQYF
TRBD1,TRBV18,NA,TRBJ1-2,TGTGCCAGCTCACCATCTACAGGGGGTCACTATGGCTACACCTTC,CASSPSTGGHYGYTF
NA,TRBV30,NA,TRBJ1-1,TGTGCCTGGAATCTGGGTTCCGGGATGAACACTGAAGCTTTCTTT,CAWNLGSGMNTEAFF
TRBD2,TRBV30,NA,TRBJ2-7,TGTGCCTGGGGACTAGCCTCCTACGAGCAGTACTTC,CAWGLASYEQYF
NA,TRBV7-2,NA,TRBJ1-1,TGTGCCAGCAGCAAACGGGGGGGAATTAACACTGAAGCTTTCTTT,CASSKRGGINTEAFF
NA,TRBV27,NA,TRBJ2-5,TGTGCCAGGGGAGACAGGGGAGGGGAGACCCAGTACTTC,CARGDRGGETQYF
NA,TRBV2,NA,TRBJ2-5,TGTGCCAGCAGTGAAGAAGTAGGGAGAAAGACCCAGTACTTC,CASSEEVGRKTQYF
TRBD2,TRBV25-1,NA,TRBJ2-7,TGTGCCAGCAGGCAAAGCGGGACTAGCGGGAGAGCTAACGAGCAGTACTTC,CASRQSGTSGRANEQYF
NA,TRBV7-3,NA,TRBJ2-5,TGTGCCAGCAGCTTCGAGGGCGGCGAGACCCAGTACTTC,CASSFEGGETQYF
NA,TRBV5-1,NA,TRBJ2-7,TGCGCCAGCAGCTTGATAGCCACGGGTTCCGGCTACGAGCAGTACTTC,CASSLIATGSGYEQYF
NA,TRBV18,NA,TRBJ1-5,TGTGCCAGCTCGGATGAGGTGATTAGCAATCAGCCCCAGCATTTT,CASSDEVISNQPQHF
NA,TRBV5-1,NA,TRBJ2-7,TGCGCCAGCGAGCCAGGAGGTACCTACGAGCAGTACTTC,CASEPGGTYEQYF
TRBD2,TRBV13,NA,TRBJ2-1,TGTGCCAGCAGCGATGGACTAGCGGGAGTCTACAATGAGCAGTTCTTC,CASSDGLAGVYNEQFF
NA,TRBV6-6,NA,TRBJ2-3,TGTGCCAGCAGTTACTTGGGTTTGGGTGGCACAGATACGCAGTATTTT,CASSYLGLGGTDTQYF
NA,TRBV10-3,NA,TRBJ2-7,TGTGCCATCAGTGAGCCCCAGGGAAACTACGAGCAGTACTTC,CAISEPQGNYEQYF
NA,TRBV7-2,NA,TRBJ1-3,TGTGCCAGCAGCTTAGTAGCGGGGCAGGGAAACACCATATATTTT,CASSLVAGQGNTIYF
NA,TRBV6-5,NA,TRBJ1-6,TGTGCCAGCAGTTCCCCAGGGTCACCCCTCCACTTT,CASSSPGSPLHF
NA,TRBV5-1,NA,TRBJ2-5,TGCGCCAGCAGCTCGGTAGGGGAGACCCAGTACTTC,CASSSVGETQYF
NA,TRBV5-1,NA,TRBJ2-4,TGCGCCAGCAGCTCGAAGGGTCTAGCCAAAAACATTCAGTACTTC,CASSSKGLAKNIQYF
NA,TRBV5-6,NA,TRBJ2-5,TGTGCCAGCAGCCCGGACGCAAGCCAAGAGACCCAGTACTTC,CASSPDASQETQYF
NA,TRBV4-3,NA,TRBJ2-7,TGCGCCAGCAGCCAAGAGTGGGATCTCTACGAGCAGTACTTC,CASSQEWDLYEQYF
NA,TRBV6-1,NA,TRBJ1-2,TGTGCCAGCAGTCCGCAAACAGGCATACTCTATGGCTACACCTTC,CASSPQTGILYGYTF
NA,TRBV30,NA,TRBJ1-6,TGTGCCTGGACGGAACACGGCGGGGGTTCACCCCTCCACTTT,CAWTEHGGGSPLHF
TRBD1,TRBV7-2,NA,TRBJ2-7,TGTGCCAGCAGCTTCGGGACAGGGGTCTACGAGCAGTACTTC,CASSFGTGVYEQYF
TRBD1,TRBV10-3,NA,TRBJ2-7,TGTGCCATCAGCGGACAGGGTTACGAGCAGTACTTC,CAISGQGYEQYF
NA,TRBV29-1,NA,TRBJ2-2,TGCAGCGCCGGGACTCAAATCACCGGGGAGCTGTTTTTT,CSAGTQITGELFF
NA,TRBV30,NA,TRBJ1-3,TGTGCCTGGAGGCAGGGGTCAAGCTCTGGAAACACCATATATTTT,CAWRQGSSSGNTIYF
NA,TRBV5-1,NA,TRBJ2-2,TGCGCCAGCAGCTTGGCAGCGAACACCGGGGAGCTGTTTTTT,CASSLAANTGELFF
NA,TRBV7-2,NA,TRBJ1-1,TGTGCCAGCAGCTTAGCGCGGCAGGTTGACGCTTTCTTT,CASSLARQVDAFF
TRBD1,TRBV5-1,NA,TRBJ1-1,TGCGCCAGCAGCACACTACCCAGGGGGAGGAACACTGAAGCTTTCTTT,CASSTLPRGRNTEAFF
NA,TRBV30,NA,TRBJ2-7,TGTGCCTGGAGACACGAAACCTACGAGCAGTACTTC,CAWRHETYEQYF
NA,TRBV7-9,NA,TRBJ2-5,TGTGCCAGCACCCCCCCCGTGGGTCGGGAGACCCAGTACTTC,CASTPPVGRETQYF